The 25 T cell receptor beta chains given below trace back to one sample, sequenced in a study of T cell responses to AZD1222 COVID-19 vaccine. The protocol was immunoSEQ multiplex PCR, while the TCRdb copy is restricted to in-frame clones and leaves out a portion. This sample yields about 87,000 clones, of which more than 75% are seen a single time; approximately 2.8% belongs to the top ten. The sample here was peripheral blood, taken on day 0 of AZD1222 vaccination. Every receptor here comes from an adult in good health.

The genes are TRBV18 and TRBJ2-5; TRBD1 agrees at 7 bases. Germline V CDR1 and CDR2: KGHSH, LQKENI. J lost 3 bases, V lost 1 base, and 20 bases had no gene match. This CDR3 spans 20 amino acids. The CDR3 reads CASSPLTARDSVWSKETQYF. The CDR3 DNA sequence: TGTGCCAGCTCACCACTGACGGCACGGGACAGCGTCTGGTCCAAAGAGACCCAGTACTTC.

CDR3 nucleotide sequence: TGCGCCAGCAGCTTGGGGGGACAGGGGGCCGAGCAGTACTTC. Translating it yields CASSLGGQGAEQYF. The V gene is TRBV5-1, the J gene TRBJ2-7, with TRBD1 matching over 12 bases. CDR3 length: 14 amino acids. CDR1 and CDR2 (germline): SGHRS, YFSETQ. Trimming cost V 0 bases and J 6 bases; bases outside gene matches: 1.

This chain connects TRBV28 to TRBJ2-7; D perhaps matches TRBD2 (6 bases). This CDR3 spans 14 amino acids. Germline V gene lookup returns CDR1 MDHEN and CDR2 SYDVKM. The V end was cut by 7 bases, the J end by 4 bases, with 17 bases between. CDR3 sequence: CASTSREPNYEQYF. The DNA of the CDR3 is TGTGCCAGCACCAGCCGGGAGCCCAATTACGAGCAGTACTTC.

This chain links TRBV7-2 with TRBJ2-1; 10 bases are shared with TRBD1. Unmatched junction bases numbered 7, after V lost 5 bases and J lost 6 bases. Germline CDR1 SGHTA, CDR2 FQGNSA. The CDR3 has 15 residues. The CDR3 DNA reads TGTGCCAGCAGCATGGGACAGGGGATCACCAATGAGCAGTTCTTC. Translated: CASSMGQGITNEQFF.

This chain joins TRBV5-1 and TRBJ2-3, with D perhaps TRBD1 (6 bases). Looked up from germline, CDR1 is SGHRS and CDR2 is YFSETQ. This CDR3 spans 13 amino acids. V lost 4 bases to trimming and J lost 2 bases, with 8 bases between them. The CDR3 is CASSGGFTDTQYF. The CDR3 DNA follows: TGCGCCAGCAGCGGGGGCTTCACAGATACGCAGTATTTT.

The gene calls are TRBV28 and TRBJ2-3; the D gene could be TRBD1 or TRBD2 (6 bases each). The CDR3 has 15 residues. Trimming cost V 7 bases and J 0 bases, with 14 bases left between them. Germline V gives CDR1 MDHEN, CDR2 SYDVKM. The DNA for the CDR3 is TGTGCCAGCAAACAGGGCGGGGCCAGCACAGATACGCAGTATTTT. This encodes CASKQGGASTDTQYF.

This clone has just a few counts. The chain links TRBV28 to TRBJ2-1; D uncertain. Germline CDR1 is MDHEN and CDR2 is SYDVKM. CDR3 size: 13 residues. The V gene lost 6 bases and the J gene lost 4 bases, with 10 bases spanning the gap. The CDR3 nucleotides are TGTGCCAGCAGCCTGACAAATTACAATGAGCAGTTCTTC. Translated, it gives CASSLTNYNEQFF. The variable domain in full, with the rest retrieved from reference TRBV28 and TRBJ2-1, is DVKVTQSSRYLVKRTGEKVFLECVQDMDHENMFWYRQDPGLGLRLIYFSYDVKMKEKGDIPEGYSVSREKKERFSLILESASTNQTSMYLCASSLTNYNEQFFGPGTRLTVL.

The rearrangement joins TRBV4-1 to TRBJ1-1; D is undetermined. CDR1 is MGHRA and CDR2 is YSYEKL in the germline V gene. CDR3 size: 13 residues. V lost 4 bases and J lost 1, with 7 bases in between. The CDR3 region is CASSLRGNTEAFF. CDR3 nucleotides: TGCGCCAGCAGCCTACGGGGGAACACTGAAGCTTTCTTT.

The rearrangement joins TRBV21-1 to TRBJ2-2. TRBV21-1 is flagged as a pseudogene. The CDR3 length is 15 residues. CDR3 coding DNA: TGTGCCAGCAGCCCCTGGGAAGTGCACCCAGGGGAGCTGTTTTTT. It specifies CASSPWEVHPGELFF.

V gene TRBV28 combines with J gene TRBJ1-4, with 12 bases that match TRBD1. CDR1 is MDHEN and CDR2 is SYDVKM in the germline V gene. V dropped 4 bases and J dropped 3; count of bases not matched to a gene: 3. This CDR3 comprises 16 residues. CDR3 DNA sequence: TGTGCCAGCAGTTCGGGACAGGGGGCAGCTAATGAAAAACTGTTTTTT. It specifies CASSSGQGAANEKLFF. Full variable domain (outside the CDR3, taken from reference TRBV28 and TRBJ1-4): DVKVTQSSRYLVKRTGEKVFLECVQDMDHENMFWYRQDPGLGLRLIYFSYDVKMKEKGDIPEGYSVSREKKERFSLILESASTNQTSMYLCASSSGQGAANEKLFFGSGTQLSVL.

The chain combines TRBV6-1 with TRBJ2-1; TRBD2 matches at 9 bases. The J segment lost 5 bases and the V segment lost 1 base, leaving 9 bases of the junction unmatched. Germline loops: CDR1 MNHNS, CDR2 SASEGT. This CDR3 contains 17 residues. Here the CDR3 reads CASSEERASGEDNEQFF. CDR3 DNA sequence: TGTGCCAGCAGTGAAGAGAGGGCTAGCGGGGAAGACAATGAGCAGTTCTTC.

The V and J genes are TRBV2 and TRBJ2-1, with 10 nucleotides matching TRBD2. This CDR3 spans 14 amino acids. CDR1 and CDR2 (germline): SNHLY, FYNNEI. J lost 3 bases, V lost 6 bases, and 2 bases had no gene match. CDR3 bases: TGTGCCAGCAGACTAGCGGGACGCTACAATGAGCAGTTCTTC. Amino acid sequence: CASRLAGRYNEQFF.

The V call is TRBV7-9, the J call TRBJ1-2, with TRBD1 matching 9 bases. J gave up 3 bases and V 3 bases, and 5 bases lay outside the gene matches. This CDR3 is built from 15 residues. Germline V gives CDR1 SEHNR, CDR2 FQNEAQ (reference sequence). The CDR3 region is CASSLGQGKDYGYTF. DNA for the CDR3: TGTGCCAGCAGCTTGGGACAGGGAAAAGACTATGGCTACACCTTC.

The chain combines TRBV6-1 with TRBJ2-5; D unclear. V gave up 3 bases and J gave up 2 bases, with 10 bases separating them. Germline-derived CDR1 and CDR2 are MNHNS and SASEGT. This CDR3 spans 14 amino acids. Here the CDR3 reads CASSDVWLQETQYF. The DNA of the CDR3 is TGTGCCAGCAGTGATGTATGGCTACAAGAGACCCAGTACTTC.

This clone was seen a single time. The chain is built from TRBV11-2 and TRBJ2-1; 10 nucleotides line up with TRBD1. V trimming: 5 bases; J trimming: 4 bases; junction bases outside the gene matches: 5. The CDR3 consists of 15 residues. Germline values: CDR1 SGHAT, CDR2 FQNNGV. CDR3 in amino acids: CASSQDRGEYNEQFF. The CDR3 DNA is TGTGCCAGCAGCCAGGACAGGGGGGAATACAATGAGCAGTTCTTC.

The chain employs TRBV7-2 and TRBJ2-1; 14 bases match TRBD2. The CDR3 extends over 17 amino acids. The trim removed 1 base at V and 6 bases at J, leaving 5 bases unmatched. The germline CDR1 and CDR2 sequences are SGHTA and FQGNSA. In nucleotides, the CDR3 is TGTGCCAGCAGCTTAGTAGGGACTAGCGGGAGTACCAATGAGCAGTTCTTC. Encoded protein: CASSLVGTSGSTNEQFF. Combining the CDR3 with reference TRBV7-2 and TRBJ2-1 gives the whole variable domain GAGVSQSPSNKVTEKGKDVELRCDPISGHTALYWYRQSLGQGLEFLIYFQGNSAPDKSGLPSDRFSAERTGGSVSTLTIQRTQQEDSAVYLCASSLVGTSGSTNEQFFGPGTRLTVL.

This clone was seen a handful of times. The gene calls are TRBV5-1 and TRBJ1-6; D unclear. CDR3 length: 13 residues. CDR1 is SGHRS and CDR2 is YFSETQ in the germline V gene. The germline V and J ends were trimmed by 1 base and 12 bases, with 11 bases remaining between them. The CDR3 sequence: CASSLPGEGPLHF. In DNA form, the CDR3 reads TGCGCCAGCAGCTTGCCGGGAGAGGGACCCCTCCACTTT.

The chain joins TRBV6-1 to TRBJ1-5; TRBD1 matches at 8 bases. Trimming removed 3 bases from V and 0 bases from J; junction bases left unmatched: 4. The CDR3 extends over 16 amino acids. CDR1 is MNHNS, CDR2 SASEGT, per germline. The CDR3 loop is CASSDDRGLSNQPQHF. The CDR3 DNA reads TGTGCCAGCAGTGATGACAGGGGCCTTAGCAATCAGCCCCAGCATTTT.

The J gene is TRBJ1-6, the V gene TRBV4-2; the D gene is possibly TRBD1 (5 bases). The CDR3 contains 15 residues. Trimming cost V 4 bases and J 10 bases, with 17 bases left between them. The V gene's germline CDR1 is LGHNA and CDR2 YNFKEQ. In DNA, the CDR3 is TGTGCCAGCAGCCCCCAGTTGATGGGGGAATCACCCCTCCACTTT. Encoded protein: CASSPQLMGESPLHF.

V and J are TRBV5-1 and TRBJ1-1; 12 bases are a match to TRBD1. This CDR3 spans 17 amino acids. J was trimmed by 4 bases and V by 4 bases; bases with no gene match: 11. From germline, CDR1 is SGHRS and CDR2 YFSETQ. The CDR3 protein is CASSPGQGALRFTEAFF. CDR3 sequence (DNA): TGCGCCAGCAGCCCGGGACAGGGGGCCCTGAGGTTCACTGAAGCTTTCTTT.

This chain joins TRBV4-1 and TRBJ1-2; TRBD1 matches 7 bases. Per the germline V gene, CDR1 is MGHRA and CDR2 is YSYEKL. The J segment lost 5 bases and the V segment lost 2 bases, leaving 8 bases of the junction unmatched. This CDR3 has 15 residues. The CDR3 coding sequence is TGCGCCAGCAGCCAAAGGCAGGGGGATGGGTATGGCTACACCTTC. Protein: CASSQRQGDGYGYTF.

This clone was picked up a small number of times. The chain has TRBV6-5 and TRBJ1-5; D is undetermined. V lost 6 bases and J lost 0, with 9 bases in between. In germline, CDR1 is MNHEY, CDR2 SVGAGI. The CDR3 spans 14 residues. The CDR3 loop reads CASRQSYSNQPQHF. For the CDR3, the DNA is TGTGCCAGCAGACAGAGCTATAGCAATCAGCCCCAGCATTTT.

This chain's CDR3 is CATSSQRQAAGYTF. CDR3 nucleotide sequence: TGTGCCACCAGCTCGCAAAGACAGGCCGCTGGCTACACCTTC. V and J are TRBV15 and TRBJ1-2; weak D call: TRBD1 (6 bases). The CDR3 has 14 residues. Trimming removed 5 bases at V and 7 bases at J, with 17 bases between. Germline V gene sequence: CDR1 LNHNV, CDR2 YYDKDF (reference sequence).

The rearrangement links TRBV5-1 to TRBJ2-3, with 10 bases fitting TRBD2. The V gene end was trimmed by 4 bases and the J gene end by 0 bases; junction bases not matched to a gene: 2. Germline V gene data show CDR1 as SGHRS and CDR2 as YFSETQ. This CDR3 is 15 amino acids long. The CDR3 reads CASSVTSGSTDTQYF. As DNA, the CDR3 is TGCGCCAGCAGCGTGACTAGCGGGAGCACAGATACGCAGTATTTT.

This chain connects TRBV7-9 to TRBJ2-3; 7 bases are shared with TRBD2. Unmatched junction bases numbered 8, after V lost 5 bases and J lost 0 bases. This CDR3 region has 16 residues. CDR1 SEHNR and CDR2 FQNEAQ come from the germline V gene (reference sequence). As DNA, the CDR3 is TGTGCCAGCAGCCAACAAGCGGGATTTAGCACAGATACGCAGTATTTT. Its translation is CASSQQAGFSTDTQYF.